Each of the 15 T cell receptor beta chains below was sequenced from the same sample in a study of blood T cell repertoires in COVID-19. Clones were sequenced by immunoSEQ multiplex PCR, and TCRdb holds only the in-frame ones, with some missing. The sample lists around 500,000 clones, 70% to 90% occurring once. The sample comprised PBMCs or T cells enriched from blood (not recorded which). These receptors were collected from a woman in her sixties who had recovered from COVID-19.

Note on this clone: Other DNA sequences in the sample encode the same CDR3. The chain recombines TRBV27 with TRBJ1-1; possibly TRBD1 for D (5 bases). This CDR3 comprises 14 residues. V was trimmed by 2 bases and J by 1 base, leaving 8 bases between them. Germline CDR1 and CDR2: MNHEY and SMNVEV (reference sequence). CDR3 sequence reads: CASSLTGRNTEAFF. DNA of the CDR3: TGTGCCAGCAGTTTAACAGGTAGGAACACTGAAGCTTTCTTT.

The chain couples TRBV6-5 to TRBJ1-6; 7 bases agree with TRBD1. V gave up 5 bases and J gave up 6 bases; unmatched junction bases: 7. Germline loops: CDR1 MNHEY, CDR2 SVGAGI. This CDR3 has 15 residues. The CDR3 DNA is TGTGCCAGCAGTATCCCGGGACAGCTTAATTCACCCCTCCACTTT. Translation: CASSIPGQLNSPLHF.

The chain recombines TRBV7-9 with TRBJ1-2; 10 bases map to TRBD1. This CDR3 has 14 residues. The V gene's germline CDR1 is SEHNR and CDR2 FQNEAQ (reference sequence). V lost 5 bases, J lost 7 bases, and 7 bases stayed unmatched. CDR3 residues: CASSHTTGGSGYTF. In nucleotides, the CDR3 is TGTGCCAGCAGCCACACGACAGGGGGCTCTGGCTACACCTTC.

This clone was seen only once. V usage is TRBV5-6 and J usage is TRBJ1-3, with D possibly TRBD1 on 6 matching bases. CDR1 SGHDT and CDR2 YYEEEE come from the germline V gene. This CDR3 is 16 amino acids long. Trimming cost V 4 bases and J 0 bases, with 14 bases left between them. CDR3 sequence (DNA): TGTGCCAGCAGCGTGACAGGAACAACCTCTGGAAACACCATATATTTT. This sequence encodes CASSVTGTTSGNTIYF.

This chain connects TRBV5-1 to TRBJ2-1; 8 positions agree with TRBD2. Germline values: CDR1 SGHRS, CDR2 YFSETQ. The CDR3 is 15 amino acids. J lost 7 bases, V lost 8 bases, and 14 bases had no gene match. The CDR3 DNA reads TGCGCCAGTAACCTCGGGGGGGCCGTCGGGAATGAGCAGTTCTTC. Protein: CASNLGGAVGNEQFF.

This rearrangement joins TRBV19 to TRBJ1-4, with D perhaps TRBD1 (6 bases). Germline assignment: CDR1 LNHDA and CDR2 SQIVND (reference sequence). The CDR3 length is 14 residues. The V gene lost 5 bases and the J gene lost 5 bases, with 12 bases spanning the gap. CDR3 bases: TGTGCCAGTAGTCGACAGGCCCGCAATGAAAAACTGTTTTTT. Its protein product is CASSRQARNEKLFF.

CDR3 sequence (DNA): TGTGCCAGCTCGGTGCGGATGGTGGAAACCGGGGAGCTGTTTTTT. Translated, it gives CASSVRMVETGELFF. The chain combines TRBV18 with TRBJ2-2; no clear D gene. V was cut by 6 bases and J by 5 bases, with 16 bases left in between. CDR3 length: 15 residues. Germline CDR1 is KGHSH and CDR2 is LQKENI. The full variable domain, rest sourced from reference TRBV18 and TRBJ2-2, is NAGVMQNPRHLVRRRGQEARLRCSPMKGHSHVYWYRQLPEEGLKFMVYLQKENIIDESGMPKERFSAEFPKEGPSILRIQQVVRGDSAAYFCASSVRMVETGELFFGEGSRLTVL.

The V gene is TRBV29-1, the J gene TRBJ2-1, with a weak D call TRBD2 (6 bases). Trimming shortened V by 0 bases and J by 3 bases, and 12 bases separated the two germline ends. The germline CDR1 and CDR2 sequences are SQVTM and ANQGSEA. The CDR3 is 15 residues long. The CDR3 loop is CSVEDRGGNYNEQFF. As DNA, the CDR3 is TGCAGCGTTGAAGATCGTGGCGGGAACTACAATGAGCAGTTCTTC.

The genes are TRBV20-1 and TRBJ2-3, with 11 bases that match TRBD2. Unmatched junction bases numbered 4, after V lost 3 bases and J lost 2 bases. The CDR3 totals 15 residues. Germline CDR1 reads DFQATT; CDR2 reads SNEGSKA (reference sequence). The chain's CDR3 is CSASQLAGATDTQYF. The CDR3 DNA is TGCAGTGCTAGTCAACTAGCGGGGGCCACAGATACGCAGTATTTT.

V usage is TRBV2 and J usage is TRBJ2-1; D gene uncertain. There are 10 residues in the CDR3. V lost 7 bases to trimming and J lost 8 bases, with 6 bases between them. Germline V lookup: CDR1 SNHLY, CDR2 FYNNEI. The CDR3 sequence is CASNFHEQFF. Here the CDR3 DNA reads TGTGCCAGCAACTTCCATGAGCAGTTCTTC.

As regards this clone: Distinct nucleotide sequences in the sample also encode this CDR3. The chain couples TRBV10-3 to TRBJ1-1; D might be TRBD1 (5 bases). This CDR3 contains 13 residues. V was clipped by 2 bases and J by 4 bases, with 8 bases between them. The germline V gene encodes CDR1 ENHRY and CDR2 SYGVKD. CDR3: CAISEGGGTEAFF. The CDR3 DNA sequence: TGTGCCATCAGTGAGGGGGGAGGCACTGAAGCTTTCTTT.

The CDR3 here is CASSQGPSKRGATSTDTQYF. The CDR3 DNA sequence: TGTGCCAGCAGCCAAGGGCCCTCGAAGCGGGGGGCAACTAGCACAGATACGCAGTATTTT. This chain connects TRBV3-1 (or the pseudogene TRBV3-2) to TRBJ2-3; 9 nucleotides agree with TRBD2. The CDR3 contains 20 residues. V lost 1 base, J lost 0 bases, and 14 bases stayed unmatched. Germline V gene lookup returns CDR1 LGHDT and CDR2 YNNKEL (reference sequence).

J is TRBJ1-5 and V is TRBV19, with TRBD1 matching over 11 bases. From germline, CDR1 is LNHDA and CDR2 SQIVND (reference sequence). After removal of 1 base from V and 6 bases from J, the junction contained 5 bases not matched to a gene. The CDR3 has 16 residues. CDR3 nucleotide sequence: TGTGCCAGTAGTATAGTTCGGACAGGGGGCAGTCAGCCCCAGCATTTT. As protein: CASSIVRTGGSQPQHF. Supplemented by reference TRBV19 and TRBJ1-5, the full variable domain reads DGGITQSPKYLFRKEGQNVTLSCEQNLNHDAMYWYRQDPGQGLRLIYYSQIVNDFQKGDIAEGYSVSREKKESFPLTVTSAQKNPTAFYLCASSIVRTGGSQPQHFGDGTRLSIL.

This chain uses TRBV2 with TRBJ1-5; 7 bases fit TRBD1. V was pared by 6 bases and J by 5 bases, with 10 bases of the junction left unmatched. CDR3 length: 15 amino acids. In germline, CDR1 is SNHLY, CDR2 FYNNEI. The CDR3 DNA follows: TGTGCCAGCAGCCGCCGGACAGGTTCATATCAGCCCCAGCATTTT. This gives the protein CASSRRTGSYQPQHF.

The rearrangement links TRBV6-5 to TRBJ1-4; the D gene is possibly TRBD1 (5 bases). The V end was cut by 7 bases, the J end by 7 bases, with 16 bases between. The V gene's germline CDR1 is MNHEY and CDR2 SVGAGI. The CDR3 spans 14 residues. CDR3 loop: CASTTLLGGEKLFF. CDR3 DNA: TGTGCCAGCACTACCCTTCTCGGGGGTGAAAAACTGTTTTTT.